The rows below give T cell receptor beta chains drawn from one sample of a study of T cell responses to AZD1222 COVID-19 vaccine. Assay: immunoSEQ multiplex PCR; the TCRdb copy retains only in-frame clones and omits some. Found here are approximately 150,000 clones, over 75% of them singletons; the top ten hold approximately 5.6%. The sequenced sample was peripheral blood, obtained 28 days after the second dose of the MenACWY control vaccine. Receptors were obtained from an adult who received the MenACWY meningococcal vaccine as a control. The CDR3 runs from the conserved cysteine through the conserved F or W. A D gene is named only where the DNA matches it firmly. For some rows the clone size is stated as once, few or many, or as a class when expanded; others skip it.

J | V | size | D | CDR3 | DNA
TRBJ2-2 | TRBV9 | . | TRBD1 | CASTDGTGLITGELFF | TGTGCCAGCACCGACGGGACAGGGCTTATCACCGGGGAGCTGTTTTTT
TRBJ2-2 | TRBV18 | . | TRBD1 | CASSPGTGSIGELFF | TGTGCCAGCTCACCCGGGACAGGGTCAATCGGGGAGCTGTTTTTT
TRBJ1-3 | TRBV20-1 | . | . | CSATAGNTIYF | TGCAGTGCTACGGCTGGAAACACCATATATTTT
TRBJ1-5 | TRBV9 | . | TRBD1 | CASSRDRATQPQHF | TGTGCCAGCAGCCGAGACAGGGCTACTCAGCCCCAGCATTTT
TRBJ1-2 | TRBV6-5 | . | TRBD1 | CASSYRDSFYGYTF | TGTGCCAGCAGTTACAGGGACAGTTTTTATGGCTACACCTTC
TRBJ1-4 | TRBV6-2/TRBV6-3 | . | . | CASSQVDATNEKLFF | TGTGCCAGCAGTCAAGTGGACGCAACTAATGAAAAACTGTTTTTT
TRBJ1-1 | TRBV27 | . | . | CASSPLGPLANTEAFF | TGTGCCAGCAGTCCTCTTGGACCCCTCGCTAACACTGAAGCTTTCTTT
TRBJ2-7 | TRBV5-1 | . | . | CASSPQSGGDEQYF | TGCGCCAGCAGCCCGCAATCCGGAGGGGACGAGCAGTACTTC
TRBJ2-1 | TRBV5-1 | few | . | CASSWGTQGSNEQFF | TGCGCCAGCAGCTGGGGGACTCAGGGTTCCAATGAGCAGTTCTTC
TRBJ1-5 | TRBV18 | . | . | CASSPGEYQPQHF | TGTGCCAGCTCACCAGGGGAGTATCAGCCCCAGCATTTT
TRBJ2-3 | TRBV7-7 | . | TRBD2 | CASSPGLARTSTDTQYF | TGTGCTAGCAGCCCGGGACTAGCGAGAACTAGCACAGATACGCAGTATTTT
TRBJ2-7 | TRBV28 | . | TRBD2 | CASTVVGTSGRSYEQYF | TGTGCCAGCACCGTGGTAGGGACTAGCGGGAGATCCTACGAGCAGTACTTC
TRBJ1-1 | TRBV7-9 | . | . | CASSLSDTYTEAFF | TGTGCCAGCAGCTTAAGTGATACGTACACTGAAGCTTTCTTT
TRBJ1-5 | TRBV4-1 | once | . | CASSQDRNQPQHF | TGCGCCAGCAGCCAAGATAGGAATCAGCCCCAGCATTTT
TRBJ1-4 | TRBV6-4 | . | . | CASSVSTGRGEKLFF | TGTGCCAGCAGTGTCTCGACGGGAAGGGGAGAAAAACTGTTTTTT
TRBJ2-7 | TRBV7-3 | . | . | CASSLTDRYEQYF | TGTGCCAGCAGCTTAACCGACAGGTACGAGCAGTACTTC
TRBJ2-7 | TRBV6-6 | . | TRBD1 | CASTGQGKSYEQYF | TGTGCCAGCACCGGACAGGGGAAGTCCTACGAGCAGTACTTC
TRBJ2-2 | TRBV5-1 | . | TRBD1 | CASSGDRGSINTGELFF | TGCGCCAGCAGCGGGGACAGGGGGTCAATTAACACCGGGGAGCTGTTTTTT
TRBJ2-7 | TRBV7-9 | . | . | CASSYNAGTPTYEQYF | TGTGCCAGCAGTTACAATGCCGGGACACCAACCTACGAGCAGTACTTC
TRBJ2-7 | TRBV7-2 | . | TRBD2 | CASSLGAGDYEQYF | TGTGCCAGCAGCTTAGGAGCGGGGGACTACGAGCAGTACTTC
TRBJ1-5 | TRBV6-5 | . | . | CASSYRVSNQPQHF | TGTGCCAGCAGTTACAGGGTTAGCAATCAGCCCCAGCATTTT
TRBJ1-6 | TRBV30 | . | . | CAWSAPNSPLHF | TGTGCCTGGAGTGCCCCCAATTCACCCCTCCACTTT
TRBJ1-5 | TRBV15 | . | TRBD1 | CATSSWGQGEGNQPQHF | TGTGCCACCAGCAGCTGGGGACAGGGGGAAGGCAATCAGCCCCAGCATTTT
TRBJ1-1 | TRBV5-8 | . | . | CAGTVTGTRTWWKAFF | TGTGCCGGCACCGTTACAGGAACCCGGACGTGGTGGAAAGCTTTCTTT